The 29 T cell receptor beta chains below all came from one sample that was sequenced in a study of graft-versus-host responses after intestinal transplantation. TCRdb's copy holds only in-frame clones and misses some; the assay was immunoSEQ multiplex PCR. The sample has some 40,000 clones; 93% are singletons. For these TCRs, the target antigens are not known. Sequences were derived from unstimulated CD8+ T cells sorted from spleen or lymph node cells, sampled before transplant. Receptors were obtained from a human donor who was the organ donor for an intestinal transplant.

The CDR3, as DNA: TGTGCCAGCAGTTTGTCCGGGACTAGTTACTACGAGCAGTACTTC. Protein sequence: CASSLSGTSYYEQYF. The gene calls are TRBV27 and TRBJ2-7; 8 bases line up with TRBD2. Germline V gene lookup returns CDR1 MNHEY and CDR2 SMNVEV (reference sequence). V lost 3 bases and J lost 3; bases outside the gene matches: 7. CDR3 length: 15 residues.

This chain uses TRBV5-5 with TRBJ1-2; 10 positions agree with TRBD1. J lost 4 bases, V lost 4 bases, and 4 bases had no gene match. The CDR3 length is 14 residues. Germline V gene lookup returns CDR1 SGHKS and CDR2 YYEKEE (reference sequence). CDR3 amino acids: CASSETGGAYGYTF. The CDR3, as DNA: TGTGCCAGCAGCGAGACAGGGGGCGCCTATGGCTACACCTTC.

This chain links TRBV27 with TRBJ1-2; D not resolved. From germline, CDR1 is MNHEY and CDR2 SMNVEV (reference sequence). This CDR3 has 12 residues. The V end was cut by 2 bases, the J end by 2 bases, with 3 bases between. The CDR3 DNA sequence: TGTGCCAGCAGTTTAGGGAACTATGGCTACACCTTC. It codes for CASSLGNYGYTF.

The rearrangement links TRBV5-6 to TRBJ2-1; possible D gene TRBD1, 5 bases. Trimming took off 2 bases at V and 9 bases at J, with 9 bases between the two ends. This CDR3 comprises 12 residues. Germline CDR1 reads SGHDT; CDR2 reads YYEEEE. The CDR3 here is CASSLQDGEQFF. CDR3 coding DNA: TGTGCCAGCAGCTTACAGGACGGTGAGCAGTTCTTC. Using reference TRBV5-6 and TRBJ2-1 for the parts outside the CDR3, the full variable domain is DAGVTQSPTHLIKTRGQQVTLRCSPKSGHDTVSWYQQALGQGPQFIFQYYEEEERQRGNFPDRFSGHQFPNYSSELNVNALLLGDSALYLCASSLQDGEQFFGPGTRLTVL.

The genes are TRBV27 and TRBJ2-1; D gene ambiguous. Germline V gene sequence: CDR1 MNHEY, CDR2 SMNVEV (reference sequence). The length of the CDR3 is 15 residues. Trimming left V 1 base short and J 0 bases short, with 7 bases between. The CDR3 region has the DNA TGTGCCAGCAGTTTATTCGGCAGCTCCTACAATGAGCAGTTCTTC. Protein sequence: CASSLFGSSYNEQFF.

V usage is TRBV28 and J usage is TRBJ1-6; D is unclear. CDR3 size: 14 residues. Trimming cost V 3 bases and J 6 bases, with 9 bases left between them. The germline gives CDR1 MDHEN, CDR2 SYDVKM. CDR3: CASSFMGGNSPLHF. The CDR3 coding sequence is TGTGCCAGCAGTTTCATGGGAGGTAATTCACCCCTCCACTTT.

This chain uses TRBV7-6 with TRBJ2-7, with TRBD1 identical over 10 bases. The CDR3 extends over 16 amino acids. Trimming removed 1 base from V and 2 bases from J; junction bases left unmatched: 5. Looked up from germline, CDR1 is SGHVS and CDR2 is FNYEAQ. The CDR3 protein is CASSLGVGTGAYEQYF. For the CDR3, the DNA is TGTGCCAGCAGCTTAGGGGTTGGGACAGGGGCCTACGAGCAGTACTTC.

The chain employs TRBV19 and TRBJ2-1, with TRBD1 matching 11 bases. The V gene end was trimmed by 6 bases and the J gene end by 4 bases; junction bases not matched to a gene: 5. CDR3 length: 15 residues. Germline lookup yields CDR1 LNHDA and CDR2 SQIVND (reference sequence). Written as DNA, the CDR3 is TGTGCCAGTAGCCGAGGACAGGGGGCTTACAATGAGCAGTTCTTC. This translates into CASSRGQGAYNEQFF.

The V gene is TRBV27, the J gene TRBJ2-1, with a possible D match to TRBD2 (6 bases). V gave up 3 bases and J gave up 5 bases, with 20 bases separating them. This CDR3 has 17 residues. The germline gives CDR1 MNHEY, CDR2 SMNVEV (reference sequence). CDR3 loop: CASSLTGVPPLHNEQFF. CDR3 nucleotides: TGTGCCAGCAGTTTGACGGGAGTTCCACCCCTACACAATGAGCAGTTCTTC.

The chain recombines TRBV6-1 with TRBJ2-7, with no clear D. CDR1 MNHNS and CDR2 SASEGT come from the germline V gene. The ends were cut back, 1 base at V and 9 bases at J, with 10 bases in the middle. The CDR3 contains 12 residues. The CDR3 DNA reads TGTGCCAGCAGTGAAGGGTTTCTAGGGCAGTACTTC. Translation: CASSEGFLGQYF.

The chain joins TRBV10-1 to TRBJ2-2; a possible D gene is TRBD2 (5 bases). The CDR3 has 15 amino acids. Germline loops: CDR1 WNHNN, CDR2 SYGVQD (reference sequence). The V end lost 4 bases, the J end lost 2 bases, and 11 bases lay between the germline ends. CDR3 loop: CASSGGSANTGELFF. The CDR3 DNA is TGCGCCAGCAGTGGGGGTAGCGCCAACACCGGGGAGCTGTTTTTT.

This chain links TRBV21-1 with TRBJ2-2; the table's D call, TRBD1, has no DNA check behind it. TRBV21-1 is tagged as a pseudogene. This CDR3 region has 15 residues. CDR3 residues: CASYHGQVNTGELFF. In nucleotides, the CDR3 is TGTGCCAGCTACCACGGCCAGGTGAACACCGGGGAGCTGTTTTTT.

The gene calls are TRBV4-1 and TRBJ2-7; D uncertain. V was pared by 0 bases and J by 2 bases, with 11 bases between. The germline gives CDR1 MGHRA, CDR2 YSYEKL. The CDR3 extends over 15 amino acids. The DNA for the CDR3 is TGCGCCAGCAGCCAAGATTCAGCTTCCACCTACGAGCAGTACTTC. Amino acid sequence: CASSQDSASTYEQYF.

The V and J genes are TRBV7-9 and TRBJ2-3; 10 nucleotides agree with TRBD1. The CDR3 runs to 16 residues. V lost 1 base, J lost 2 bases, and 3 bases stayed unmatched. Germline lookup yields CDR1 SEHNR and CDR2 FQNEAQ (reference sequence). The CDR3 protein is CASSLGGQGITDTQYF. The CDR3 bases are TGTGCCAGCAGCTTAGGGGGACAGGGGATCACAGATACGCAGTATTTT.

This chain links TRBV28 with TRBJ2-7, with 7 bases lining up with TRBD1. Per the germline V gene, CDR1 is MDHEN and CDR2 is SYDVKM. This CDR3 contains 14 residues. Trimming removed 4 bases from V and 5 bases from J; junction bases left unmatched: 8. The DNA of the CDR3 is TGTGCCAGCAGTTGGGACAACAGGGGCGACGAGCAGTACTTC. Protein product: CASSWDNRGDEQYF.

CDR3 region: CASSLQGEGGYTF. For the CDR3, the DNA is TGTGCCAGCAGTTTACAGGGGGAGGGTGGCTACACCTTC. The chain couples TRBV27 to TRBJ1-2, with TRBD1 matching over 7 bases. Germline CDR1 MNHEY, CDR2 SMNVEV (reference sequence). Germline trimming cut 2 bases from V and 7 bases from J; bases unmatched to any gene: 4. CDR3 length equals 13 residues.

The chain uses TRBV29-1 and TRBJ2-3; 15 bases are shared with TRBD2. The V and J ends lost 4 bases and 2 bases, in that order; junction bases with no gene match: 13. This CDR3 has 19 amino acids. From germline, CDR1 is SQVTM and CDR2 ANQGSEA. CDR3: CSVAPGLAGGPTDTDTQYF. The CDR3 DNA sequence: TGCAGCGTTGCCCCTGGACTAGCGGGAGGGCCCACCGACACAGATACGCAGTATTTT.

The J gene is TRBJ2-3, the V gene TRBV19, with 14 bases matching TRBD2. The CDR3 contains 19 residues. Trimming removed 3 bases from V and 0 bases from J; junction bases left unmatched: 8. The V gene's germline CDR1 is LNHDA and CDR2 SQIVND (reference sequence). The CDR3 is CASSIGRTSGRPSTDTQYF. The DNA of the CDR3 is TGTGCCAGTAGTATCGGGAGGACTAGCGGGAGGCCCAGCACAGATACGCAGTATTTT. The variable domain in full, with the rest retrieved from reference TRBV19 and TRBJ2-3, is DGGITQSPKYLFRKEGQNVTLSCEQNLNHDAMYWYRQDPGQGLRLIYYSQIVNDFQKGDIAEGYSVSREKKESFPLTVTSAQKNPTAFYLCASSIGRTSGRPSTDTQYFGPGTRLTVL.

A note on this clone: The junction shows a germline mismatch at one end, possibly a read error. V is TRBV5-1 and J is TRBJ2-7, with D uncertain. Per the germline V gene, CDR1 is SGHRS and CDR2 is YFSETQ. The CDR3 sequence is 12 residues long. The CDR3 protein is CASRLGNYEQYF. CDR3 coding DNA: TGCGCCAGCCGCTTAGGGAACTACGAGCAGTACTTC.

The V gene is TRBV7-9, the J gene TRBJ2-2; no clear D gene. CDR3 length: 12 amino acids. Germline assignment: CDR1 SEHNR and CDR2 FQNEAQ (reference sequence). The V end was cut by 5 bases, the J end by 7 bases, with 8 bases between. The CDR3 sequence: CASSGDGGELFF. The CDR3 nucleotides read TGTGCCAGCAGCGGCGACGGCGGGGAGCTGTTTTTT.

The V and J genes are TRBV19 and TRBJ2-1, with D unresolved. The germline CDR1 and CDR2 sequences are LNHDA and SQIVND (reference sequence). Deletions cut 3 bases from V and 5 bases from J, with 11 bases between. The CDR3 is 14 residues long. CDR3 region: CASSIPRSHNEQFF. CDR3 DNA sequence: TGTGCCAGTAGTATTCCCCGGAGCCACAATGAGCAGTTCTTC.

The V call is TRBV4-3, the J call TRBJ1-5, with D hard to call. Trimming removed 0 bases from V and 3 bases from J, with 9 bases in between. Germline CDR1 LGHNA, CDR2 YSLEER. CDR3 length equals 15 residues. CDR3 coding DNA: TGCGCCAGCAGCCAAGAATCCGGAGCCAATCAGCCCCAGCATTTT. Residues: CASSQESGANQPQHF.

The gene calls are TRBV28 and TRBJ2-1; D is unclear. Germline values: CDR1 MDHEN, CDR2 SYDVKM. The CDR3 consists of 22 residues. V lost 0 bases and J lost 2, with 29 bases in between. CDR3 DNA: TGTGCCAGCAGTTTATGGTTTCTAAAAGGGCAGGCCTCCAATAGGCCCTACAATGAGCAGTTCTTC. Translation gives CASSLWFLKGQASNRPYNEQFF.

V gene TRBV9 combines with J gene TRBJ2-3, with D perhaps TRBD2 (5 bases). CDR1 is SGDLS and CDR2 is YYNGEE in the germline V gene. Between the trimmed V and J ends, which lost 0 bases and 1 base, there was a span of 9 bases. The CDR3 consists of 15 residues. CDR3 loop: CASSVAGRGTDTQYF. The CDR3, as DNA: TGTGCCAGCAGCGTAGCTGGGCGGGGCACAGATACGCAGTATTTT.

V and J are TRBV28 and TRBJ2-3; D not resolved. CDR3 size: 14 residues. CDR1 MDHEN and CDR2 SYDVKM come from the germline V gene. Trimming removed 7 bases from V and 2 bases from J, with 13 bases in between. The CDR3 sequence is CASTLARTTDTQYF. CDR3 bases: TGTGCCAGCACTCTTGCTAGGACCACAGATACGCAGTATTTT. The whole variable domain, filled in from reference TRBV28 and TRBJ2-3, reads DVKVTQSSRYLVKRTGEKVFLECVQDMDHENMFWYRQDPGLGLRLIYFSYDVKMKEKGDIPEGYSVSREKKERFSLILESASTNQTSMYLCASTLARTTDTQYFGPGTRLTVL.

This chain links TRBV4-1 with TRBJ2-3; TRBD2 might be the D (6 bases). With 4 bases removed from V and 1 base from J, the gap between germline ends came to 12 bases. The germline CDR1 and CDR2 sequences are MGHRA and YSYEKL. CDR3 length: 15 amino acids. The CDR3 protein is CASSLGTQGTDTQYF. In DNA form, the CDR3 reads TGCGCCAGCAGCCTCGGGACTCAGGGCACAGATACGCAGTATTTT.

The chain carries TRBV21-1 and TRBJ1-5. TRBV21-1 is annotated as a pseudogene. The CDR3 totals 14 residues. CDR3 region: CASTSFGGRQPQHF. The DNA for the CDR3 is TGTGCCAGCACCTCCTTTGGGGGACGACAGCCCCAGCATTTT.

This rearrangement joins TRBV28 to TRBJ2-7; unclear D gene. This CDR3 spans 13 amino acids. V was trimmed by 3 bases and J by 3 bases, leaving 9 bases between them. Germline V lookup: CDR1 MDHEN, CDR2 SYDVKM. CDR3 nucleotide sequence: TGTGCCAGCAGTTTTTACAGTGTCTACGAGCAGTACTTC. Translating it yields CASSFYSVYEQYF.

This sequence joins TRBV9 and TRBJ2-6; the D is unclear. CDR3 length equals 15 residues. Trimming pared 0 bases from V and 1 base from J, leaving 5 bases between. The germline V gene encodes CDR1 SGDLS and CDR2 YYNGEE. CDR3 nucleotide sequence: TGTGCCAGCAGCGTAGTAGTTTCTGGGGCCAACGTCCTGACTTTC. Protein: CASSVVVSGANVLTF.